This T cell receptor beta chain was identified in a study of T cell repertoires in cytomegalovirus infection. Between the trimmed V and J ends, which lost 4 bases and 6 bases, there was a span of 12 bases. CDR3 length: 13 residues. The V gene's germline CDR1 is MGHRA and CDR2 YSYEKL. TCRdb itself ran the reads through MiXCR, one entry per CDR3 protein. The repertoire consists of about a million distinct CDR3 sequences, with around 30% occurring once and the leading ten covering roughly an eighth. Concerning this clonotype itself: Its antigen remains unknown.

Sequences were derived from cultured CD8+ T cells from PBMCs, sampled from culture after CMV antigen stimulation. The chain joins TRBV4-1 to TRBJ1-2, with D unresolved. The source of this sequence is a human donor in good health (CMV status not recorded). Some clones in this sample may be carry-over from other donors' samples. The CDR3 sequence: CASSPLLRDGYTF. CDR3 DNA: TGCGCCAGCAGCCCCCTCCTGAGGGATGGCTACACCTTC.